What follows describes a single TCR beta chain. Its cognate antigen is unknown. The CDR3 sequence is 13 residues long. Germline V gives CDR1 GTSNPN, CDR2 SVGIG (reference sequence). V lost 1 base and J 6 bases, leaving 13 bases between the germline ends. The sample comes from a study of shared clonotypes between healthy human individuals. Study context: The people who gave samples were a couple of women and three men aged 18 to 49. The plates for each donor numbered three CD4 naive, three CD4 memory, two CD8 naive and one CD8 memory.

Evenly divided among several immunoSEQ plates was the genomic DNA of each subset. Here immunoSEQ multiplex PCR was the method, and the copy in TCRdb shows in-frame clones only, minus some. The sample includes 2 million or so clones, roughly 94% of them seen just once. Whole-study findings and limits: Non-shared clonotypes were found to have lower generation probabilities than the clonotypes that were shared by all four of the sorted-subset donors.

This clonotype was sampled from a man between 18 and 35 years old in good health. The rearrangement joins TRBV30 to TRBJ2-7, with D perhaps matching TRBD1 (8 bases). The sample comprised naive CD4+ T cells sorted from blood. Subset in this sample: CD45RA+ positively selected. The CDR3 DNA is TGTGCCTGGAGTGGGACAGGGAGGGGCGAGCAGTACTTC. Its translation: CAWSGTGRGEQYF.